The 27 T cell receptor beta chains below were found in one sample sequenced in a study of blood T cell repertoires in COVID-19. This table comes from immunoSEQ multiplex PCR, and its TCRdb copy is limited to in-frame clones, with some not included. This table has just over 80,000 clones, 65% to 90% appearing once. Source material: peripheral blood. These receptors originate from an elderly man with acute or convalescent COVID-19.

V and J are TRBV28 and TRBJ2-3; 10 bases line up with TRBD2. CDR3 length equals 14 residues. The junction had 3 bases not matched to a gene; V was cut back by 3 bases and J by 6 bases. Germline values: CDR1 MDHEN, CDR2 SYDVKM. CDR3 residues: CASSFSSGSDTQYF. The CDR3 nucleotides read TGTGCCAGCAGTTTTTCTAGCGGGAGTGATACGCAGTATTTT. The variable domain in full, completed from reference TRBV28 and TRBJ2-3, reads DVKVTQSSRYLVKRTGEKVFLECVQDMDHENMFWYRQDPGLGLRLIYFSYDVKMKEKGDIPEGYSVSREKKERFSLILESASTNQTSMYLCASSFSSGSDTQYFGPGTRLTVL.

The V call is TRBV20-1, the J call TRBJ2-3, with D uncertain. This CDR3 contains 13 residues. Trimming took 3 bases from V and 3 from J, leaving 10 bases between them. Per germline, CDR1 DFQATT and CDR2 SNEGSKA (reference sequence). The chain's CDR3 is CSASPGFTDTQYF. The CDR3 DNA sequence: TGCAGTGCTAGTCCAGGTTTTACAGATACGCAGTATTTT.

V and J are TRBV30 and TRBJ2-7; unclear D gene. The V gene lost 5 bases and the J gene lost 6 bases, with 17 bases spanning the gap. CDR1 is GTSNPN, CDR2 SVGIG, per germline (reference sequence). The CDR3 totals 13 residues. The CDR3 reads CAWGVPPTVEQYF. The CDR3, as DNA: TGTGCCTGGGGGGTTCCTCCTACGGTCGAGCAGTACTTC. The variable domain in full, completed from reference TRBV30 and TRBJ2-7, reads SQTIHQWPATLVQPVGSPLSLECTVEGTSNPNLYWYRQAAGRGLQLLFYSVGIGQISSEVPQNLSASRPQDRQFILSSKKLLLSDSGFYLCAWGVPPTVEQYFGPGTRLTVT.

The CDR3 sequence: CSVSGQGTYEQYF. The CDR3 nucleotides read TGCAGCGTGTCGGGACAGGGTACCTACGAGCAGTACTTC. The chain couples TRBV29-1 to TRBJ2-7; 9 positions agree with TRBD1. This CDR3 has 13 amino acids. Trimming took 6 bases from V and 2 from J; bases not matched to a gene: 5. The germline V gene encodes CDR1 SQVTM and CDR2 ANQGSEA.

The gene calls are TRBV5-1 and TRBJ2-1, with TRBD2 as a possible D gene (5 bases). The V end was cut by 1 base, the J end by 9 bases, with 20 bases between. The CDR3 has 16 residues. Germline lookup yields CDR1 SGHRS and CDR2 YFSETQ. The CDR3 is CASSLNALGVGGEQFF. The CDR3 DNA sequence: TGCGCCAGCAGCTTGAATGCTTTGGGAGTTGGTGGTGAGCAGTTCTTC.

This clone has only a few counts. This chain uses TRBV7-2 with TRBJ2-7; a possible D gene is TRBD1 (5 bases). The V gene lost 5 bases and the J gene lost 4 bases, with 18 bases spanning the gap. Per germline, CDR1 SGHTA and CDR2 FQGNSA. The length of the CDR3 is 15 residues. The CDR3 loop reads CASSLMRQLNYEQYF. The DNA of the CDR3 is TGTGCCAGCAGCCTAATGCGACAGCTGAATTACGAGCAGTACTTC.

This clone appeared once. The chain links TRBV10-3 to TRBJ2-1, with 8 bases fitting TRBD2. Unmatched junction bases numbered 6, after V lost 7 bases and J lost 4 bases. This CDR3 is 14 amino acids long. Germline CDR1 ENHRY, CDR2 SYGVKD. CDR3 region: CAIKFEREYNEQFF. Here the CDR3 DNA reads TGTGCCATCAAATTTGAGCGGGAGTACAATGAGCAGTTCTTC.

The CDR3 is CASSSRTGGLNQPQHF. CDR3 DNA sequence: TGTGCCAGCAGTTCTCGGACAGGGGGCTTAAATCAGCCCCAGCATTTT. This sequence joins TRBV28 and TRBJ1-5, with 11 bases matching TRBD1. The CDR3 extends over 16 amino acids. From germline, CDR1 is MDHEN and CDR2 SYDVKM. V was clipped by 4 bases and J by 4 bases; unmatched bases: 6.

This clone appeared a single time. The J gene is TRBJ1-1, the V gene TRBV24-1; 10 bases agree with TRBD1. The germline gives CDR1 KGHDR, CDR2 SFDVKD. The CDR3 spans 15 residues. Unmatched junction bases numbered 3, after V lost 3 bases and J lost 3 bases. CDR3 sequence: CATSDAGQGDTEAFF. The CDR3 bases are TGTGCCACCAGTGATGCCGGACAGGGGGACACTGAAGCTTTCTTT.

This clone was counted a few times. V gene TRBV6-6 combines with J gene TRBJ2-7; D is undetermined. The CDR3 is made up of 11 amino acids. V lost 7 bases and J 4 bases, leaving 8 bases between the germline ends. The V gene's germline CDR1 is MNHNY and CDR2 SVGAGI (reference sequence). CDR3 bases: TGTGCCAGCACTAGAAATTACGAGCAGTACTTC. This encodes CASTRNYEQYF.

The genes are TRBV6-1 and TRBJ2-7; possible D gene TRBD2, 5 bases. The CDR3 has 16 residues. Deletions cut 1 base from V and 3 bases from J, with 16 bases between. Germline V gene sequence: CDR1 MNHNS, CDR2 SASEGT. CDR3 in amino acids: CASSEGSGPLNYEQYF. The CDR3 DNA is TGTGCCAGCAGTGAAGGCAGCGGTCCCCTCAACTACGAGCAGTACTTC.

The sample holds one count of this clone. This chain connects TRBV5-1 to TRBJ2-5; the D is unclear. The CDR3 extends over 14 amino acids. CDR1 and CDR2 (germline): SGHRS, YFSETQ. The V end lost 1 base, the J end lost 5 bases, and 12 bases lay between the germline ends. The CDR3 region is CASSLSGNGETQYF. The CDR3 DNA follows: TGCGCCAGCAGCTTGTCAGGTAACGGCGAGACCCAGTACTTC.

The chain employs TRBV2 and TRBJ2-1, with TRBD1 identical over 8 bases. This CDR3 spans 16 amino acids. V lost 6 bases and J lost 2; bases outside the gene matches: 9. CDR1 and CDR2 from the germline V gene are SNHLY and FYNNEI. The DNA for the CDR3 is TGTGCCAGCAGGGACAGGGCTACCTTCGCCTACAATGAGCAGTTCTTC. Its protein product is CASRDRATFAYNEQFF.

The chain joins TRBV5-1 to TRBJ2-3; 8 bases map to TRBD1. Germline V gene data show CDR1 as SGHRS and CDR2 as YFSETQ. V was pared by 0 bases and J by 3 bases, with 9 bases of the junction left unmatched. CDR3 length: 17 amino acids. Written as DNA, the CDR3 is TGCGCCAGCAGCTTGGTGGGGACAGGCAGGGGAACAGATACGCAGTATTTT. It is translated as CASSLVGTGRGTDTQYF.

This clone was counted a few times. This chain links TRBV10-3 with TRBJ1-2; TRBD1 matches 8 bases. This CDR3 comprises 14 residues. Germline V gene data show CDR1 as ENHRY and CDR2 as SYGVKD. With 5 bases clipped from V and 4 bases from J, the junction kept 6 bases outside the gene matches. CDR3 residues: CAISPFTGGYGYTF. CDR3 in DNA: TGTGCCATCAGTCCTTTTACAGGGGGCTATGGCTACACCTTC.

This chain connects TRBV5-1 to TRBJ2-1; 8 bases line up with TRBD2. The CDR3 totals 15 residues. Germline V gene sequence: CDR1 SGHRS, CDR2 YFSETQ. V was clipped by 5 bases and J by 6 bases; unmatched bases: 10. CDR3 sequence: CASSPTSGQFNEQFF. The CDR3 bases are TGCGCCAGCAGTCCTACTAGCGGCCAATTCAATGAGCAGTTCTTC.

This clone appeared a few times. The sample holds other DNA sequences that translate to the same CDR3. The V call is TRBV30, the J call TRBJ1-6; a weak D match, TRBD1 (5 bases). V was clipped by 1 base and J by 7 bases, with 8 bases between them. Germline V lookup: CDR1 GTSNPN, CDR2 SVGIG (reference sequence). CDR3 size: 13 residues. The CDR3 bases are TGTGCCTGGAGTGGGGGGGGGAATTCACCCCTCCACTTT. It yields the protein CAWSGGGNSPLHF. The full variable domain, with the rest looked up from reference TRBV30 and TRBJ1-6, is SQTIHQWPATLVQPVGSPLSLECTVEGTSNPNLYWYRQAAGRGLQLLFYSVGIGQISSEVPQNLSASRPQDRQFILSSKKLLLSDSGFYLCAWSGGGNSPLHFGNGTRLTVT.

This clone occurred many times. The chain couples TRBV5-1 to TRBJ2-2, with 9 bases identical to TRBD1. The CDR3 length is 18 residues. Germline V gene sequence: CDR1 SGHRS, CDR2 YFSETQ. V was clipped by 4 bases and J by 6 bases; unmatched bases: 16. The CDR3 loop reads CASSLDPLGQGNAGELFF. Here the CDR3 DNA reads TGCGCCAGCAGCCTGGACCCCCTGGGACAGGGTAATGCCGGGGAGCTGTTTTTT. Full variable domain (rest looked up from reference TRBV5-1 and TRBJ2-2): KAGVTQTPRYLIKTRGQQVTLSCSPISGHRSVSWYQQTPGQGLQFLFEYFSETQRNKGNFPGRFSGRQFSNSRSEMNVSTLELGDSALYLCASSLDPLGQGNAGELFFGEGSRLTVL.

This chain links TRBV5-1 with TRBJ1-6, with D possibly TRBD1 on 5 matching bases. The CDR3 totals 14 residues. The V and J ends lost 3 bases and 8 bases respectively, with 12 bases between them. Germline loops: CDR1 SGHRS, CDR2 YFSETQ. CDR3 protein: CASSSGTGYSPLHF. The CDR3, as DNA: TGCGCCAGCAGCTCGGGGACTGGGTATTCACCCCTCCACTTT.

This clone was seen a handful of times. The chain links TRBV19 to TRBJ2-1; D is possibly TRBD2 (5 bases). The CDR3 is 15 residues long. CDR1 LNHDA and CDR2 SQIVND come from the germline V gene (reference sequence). V was trimmed by 8 bases and J by 2 bases, leaving 16 bases between them. The CDR3 DNA is TGTGCCAGTGAGACTCGCGGGCCGACCTACAATGAGCAGTTCTTC. It is translated as CASETRGPTYNEQFF.

The genes are TRBV28 and TRBJ1-5; the D is unclear. Trimming shortened V by 6 bases and J by 0 bases, and 9 bases separated the two germline ends. The CDR3 totals 14 residues. The germline V gene has CDR1 MDHEN and CDR2 SYDVKM. The CDR3 is CASRRLYSNQPQHF. The DNA of the CDR3 is TGTGCCAGCAGGCGCCTATATAGCAATCAGCCCCAGCATTTT. The variable domain in full, with the rest retrieved from reference TRBV28 and TRBJ1-5, is DVKVTQSSRYLVKRTGEKVFLECVQDMDHENMFWYRQDPGLGLRLIYFSYDVKMKEKGDIPEGYSVSREKKERFSLILESASTNQTSMYLCASRRLYSNQPQHFGDGTRLSIL.

The chain is built from TRBV19 and TRBJ1-2, with D perhaps TRBD1 (6 bases). Germline loops: CDR1 LNHDA, CDR2 SQIVND (reference sequence). Trimming left V 3 bases short and J 2 bases short, with 10 bases between. The CDR3 has 14 residues. The CDR3 reads CASSIPGQNYGYTF. The CDR3 coding sequence is TGTGCCAGTAGTATTCCGGGACAAAACTATGGCTACACCTTC.

The V call is TRBV5-4, the J call TRBJ2-7, with TRBD2 matching over 13 bases. The CDR3 totals 18 residues. With 4 bases clipped from V and 5 bases from J, the junction kept 15 bases outside the gene matches. Looked up from germline, CDR1 is SGHNT and CDR2 is YYREEE (reference sequence). CDR3 region: CASSPGPPTSGRGHEQYF. The CDR3 DNA reads as TGTGCCAGCAGCCCGGGCCCCCCAACTAGCGGGAGGGGCCACGAGCAGTACTTC.

The rearrangement joins TRBV7-2 to TRBJ1-5, with TRBD1 matching over 9 bases. CDR3 size: 14 residues. Trimming removed 6 bases from V and 6 bases from J; junction bases left unmatched: 6. CDR1 SGHTA and CDR2 FQGNSA come from the germline V gene. CDR3 region: CASSPGQGIQPQHF. The CDR3 DNA reads as TGTGCCAGCAGTCCGGGACAGGGAATTCAGCCCCAGCATTTT.

This clone came up a few times. The genes are TRBV2 and TRBJ1-2; a weak D match, TRBD1 (6 bases). V dropped 5 bases and J dropped 5 bases, with 9 bases sitting between them. CDR1 is SNHLY and CDR2 is FYNNEI in the germline V gene. The CDR3 spans 12 residues. CDR3 loop: CASSTGWYGYTF. Written as DNA, the CDR3 is TGTGCCAGCAGTACAGGGTGGTATGGCTACACCTTC. Full variable domain (missing parts from reference TRBV2 and TRBJ1-2): EPEVTQTPSHQVTQMGQEVILRCVPISNHLYFYWYRQILGQKVEFLVSFYNNEISEKSEIFDDQFSVERPDGSNFTLKIRSTKLEDSAMYFCASSTGWYGYTFGSGTRLTVV.

The rearrangement links TRBV6-2 or TRBV6-3 to TRBJ1-4, with D possibly matching TRBD1 (6 bases). CDR1 and CDR2 from the germline V gene are MNHEY and SVGEGT. The CDR3 contains 16 residues. The V end lost 8 bases, the J end lost 0 bases, and 16 bases lay between the germline ends. For the CDR3, the DNA is TGTGCCAGCGGTTCGGACAGAGACGCAACTAATGAAAAACTGTTTTTT. Its translation: CASGSDRDATNEKLFF.

CDR3 nucleotides: TGTGCCAGCAGTTACCACACGGGGAGGGGTCGGAACAATCAGCCCCAGCATTTT. It is translated as CASSYHTGRGRNNQPQHF. V gene TRBV6-2 or TRBV6-3 combines with J gene TRBJ1-5; TRBD1 might be the D (5 bases). Germline CDR1 is MNHEY and CDR2 is SVGEGT. The CDR3 has 18 amino acids. Trimming took 2 bases from V and 3 from J, leaving 20 bases between them.